This paragraph reports one T cell receptor (beta chain). Its antigen specificity is not known. Per-base quality was not reported, and no clone a single base away is much larger than it. The library was produced with 5' RACE. This sample was sequenced with an Illumina HiSeq 2500. A second PCR of roughly 6 to 11 cycles was run with a J-beta primer mix and a sample-barcoded 5' primer. A unique molecular identifier was introduced onto each TCR beta cDNA molecule by a template-switch 5' adaptor carrying 12 random nucleotides. Each sample yielded at least 2.5 million CDR3-containing paired-end reads. All of the RNA was converted into first-strand cDNA using the Mint cDNA synthesis kit, with a TRBC-specific oligonucleotide serving as the primer. All cDNA was treated with uracil-DNA glycosylase and then went through a first 18-cycle PCR with the universal primers M1SS and BC2_uni_R. As for how the authors treated the data: Normalization of each sample was performed by random selection of 1 million high-quality reads, each carrying a distinct molecular identifier. Reads with shared molecular identifiers were discarded instead of being binned into consensus sequences. MiTCR, set to a Q25 quality threshold and the strictest error-elimination algorithm, was used for CDR3 identification, clonotype clustering and error correction. Lower-bound total TCR beta diversity was estimated with a nonparametric unseen species model using Euler transformation. TCRdb reworked the public reads: Q25 trimming with fastp, MiXCR clone assembly, productive beta chains retained. For every CDR3 protein sequence, its rows merge into one entry that carries the most common genes and DNA. The V and J calls were not made by the authors but by TCRdb's processing. Across this sample there are 700,000 to 800,000 distinct CDR3 sequences, with 35% to 45% seen only once. The ten largest make up 20% to 25% of the sample.

The entry originates in a study of blood T cells in healthy people across ages (dated by TCRdb to the mid-2010s). A note on the overall study: In model experiments, roughly one uniquely barcoded TCR beta cDNA molecule per two T cells was captured by template switching. To avoid experimental bias, donors of different ages were distributed randomly across sequencing lanes. To track age-related changes in TCR beta repertoire diversity, the study relied on deep sequencing normalized with unique cDNA molecular identifiers. Using the same blood draw, the study looked at two additional independent replicas of 1 million unique cDNA reads for two donors, one aged 18 to 30 and the other aged 80 or older. The donors were split into four age groups: young (average around 16 years), middle-aged (39), aged (over 55) and long-lived (about 82). What the authors observed across the whole study: Observed TCR beta diversity correlated strongly with the percentage of naive T cells measured by flow cytometry. As age increased, observed TCR beta diversity per million T cells dropped in a roughly linear way, and a significant reduction was already evident by age 40. Because donor CMV infection status was unknown, age-related changes in expanded clonotypes were potentially confounded. Compared with the aged group, more naive CD4+ T cells, fewer expanded clones and increased TCR diversity were shown by the long-lived group, suggesting age selection. Because profiling used bulk unsorted PBMCs, naive and antigen-experienced compartments could not be compared conclusively. Estimates of total diversity from one million sequenced T cells were regarded as lower bounds and underestimates.

The donors were some 39 Caucasian individuals from Russia, aged about 6 to 95 years, who were systemically healthy. Each donor gave around 9.8 milliliters of peripheral blood, collected into EDTA-treated Vacutainer tubes. PBMCs were isolated by Ficoll-Paque density-gradient centrifugation, with at least 6.5 million obtained per sample. Trizol reagent was used to extract total RNA from the PBMCs, yielding at least 5.5 micrograms per sample. The percentages of naive CD45RAhigh/CD27high T cells were determined by flow cytometry on a PBMC aliquot from every donor. Unmatched junction bases come to 6, with V trimmed by 0 bases and J by 3 bases. Including cysteine and phenylalanine, the CDR3 has 16 amino acids. Kept here is only the CDR3 DNA, which spans 48 bases and is read in frame from base 1. Based on the germline V gene, the CDR1 and CDR2 sequences are LGHNA and YSLEER.

The receptor comes from a woman aged 55-70 years in good health. The source material was blood. The chain was built from TRBV4-3 and TRBJ2-3; the junction holds 7 bases that match TRBD2. The CDR3 region: CASSQDPSSGTDTQYF. The nucleotides read TGCGCCAGCAGCCAAGATCCGTCTAGCGGTACAGATACGCAGTATTTT.